This TCR beta chain was identified during a study of CD8+ T cells in alopecia areata. Overall study context: Oral tofacitinib, 5 to 10 mg twice daily, was given in an open-label trial. The protocol delivered tofacitinib for 6 to 18 months, then withdrew it for 6 months.

Germline V gives CDR1 SGHDT, CDR2 YYEEEE. The CDR3 consists of 14 residues. J gave up 3 bases and V 0 bases, and 2 bases lay outside the gene matches. Sequencing relied on a cDNA template that was reverse transcribed from extracted RNA. The assay was immunoSEQ multiplex PCR, and TCRdb's table has in-frame clones only and misses some. The table includes approximately 200,000 clones, roughly three fifths detected once. A word on this clone: Antigen specificity is unknown.

Treatment described: oral pan-JAK inhibitor, 5-10 mg twice daily. Peripheral blood samples and lesional scalp punch biopsies were obtained from alopecia areata patients. The study, taken as a whole, reports: Higher clonality and more expanded CD8+ clones appeared in lesional than normal scalp.

This specimen consisted of CD4+ T cells sorted from blood, obtained at week 4, from a patient treated with tofacitinib. The sequence was obtained from a human donor with alopecia areata. This sequence joins TRBV5-6 and TRBJ2-5, with 7 bases fitting TRBD1. The CDR3 nucleotides read TGTGCCAGCAGCTTGGCCGGGACAGAAGAGACCCAGTACTTC. Its protein product is CASSLAGTEETQYF. The full variable domain, completed using reference TRBV5-6 and TRBJ2-5, is DAGVTQSPTHLIKTRGQQVTLRCSPKSGHDTVSWYQQALGQGPQFIFQYYEEEERQRGNFPDRFSGHQFPNYSSELNVNALLLGDSALYLCASSLAGTEETQYFGPGTRLLVL.